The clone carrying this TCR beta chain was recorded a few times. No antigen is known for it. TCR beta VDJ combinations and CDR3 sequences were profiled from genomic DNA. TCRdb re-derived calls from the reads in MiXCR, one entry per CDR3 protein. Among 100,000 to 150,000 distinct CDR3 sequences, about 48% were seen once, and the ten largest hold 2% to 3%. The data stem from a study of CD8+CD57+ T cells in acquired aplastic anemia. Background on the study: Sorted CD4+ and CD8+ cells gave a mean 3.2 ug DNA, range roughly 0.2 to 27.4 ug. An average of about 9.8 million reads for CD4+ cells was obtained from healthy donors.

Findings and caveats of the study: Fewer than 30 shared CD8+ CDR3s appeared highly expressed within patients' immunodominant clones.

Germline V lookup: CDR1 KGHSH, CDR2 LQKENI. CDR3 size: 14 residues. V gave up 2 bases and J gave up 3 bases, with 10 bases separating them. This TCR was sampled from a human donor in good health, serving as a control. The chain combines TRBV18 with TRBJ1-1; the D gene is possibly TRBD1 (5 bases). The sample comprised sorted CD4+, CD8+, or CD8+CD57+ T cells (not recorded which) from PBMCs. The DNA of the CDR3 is TGTGCCAGCTCACCAGGGGCTGGGGACACTGAAGCTTTCTTT. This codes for CASSPGAGDTEAFF. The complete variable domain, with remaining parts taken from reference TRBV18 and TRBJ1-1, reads NAGVMQNPRHLVRRRGQEARLRCSPMKGHSHVYWYRQLPEEGLKFMVYLQKENIIDESGMPKERFSAEFPKEGPSILRIQQVVRGDSAAYFCASSPGAGDTEAFFGQGTRLTVV.